The 16 T cell receptor beta chains in this list originate from one sample, sequenced in a study of blood T cell repertoires in COVID-19. Repertoires were generated with immunoSEQ multiplex PCR, while TCRdb's copy carries only in-frame clones and drops some. The repertoire holds about 20,000 clones, with 87% as singletons. The sequenced sample was peripheral blood. All receptors derive from a human donor with active COVID-19. The donor label of this sample is uncertain.

The rearrangement links TRBV7-2 to TRBJ2-3; 7 bases map to TRBD1. Per germline, CDR1 SGHTA and CDR2 FQGNSA. V trimming: 8 bases; J trimming: 6 bases; junction bases outside the gene matches: 11. The CDR3 has 14 amino acids. The CDR3 reads CASGQVGRTDTQYF. The CDR3, as DNA: TGTGCCAGCGGACAGGTCGGTAGGACGGATACGCAGTATTTT.

The V and J genes are TRBV9 and TRBJ2-7; 10 bases line up with TRBD1. The CDR3 covers 19 residues. Trimming removed 0 bases from V and 10 bases from J; junction bases left unmatched: 22. Germline assignment: CDR1 SGDLS and CDR2 YYNGEE. The CDR3: CASSVGGQGLDPGPYGQYF. The CDR3 DNA is TGTGCCAGCAGCGTAGGGGGACAGGGGCTTGACCCCGGACCCTACGGACAGTACTTC.

The chain uses TRBV28 and TRBJ2-3, with 11 bases matching TRBD2. Trimming cost V 6 bases and J 7 bases; bases outside gene matches: 9. Germline CDR1 and CDR2: MDHEN and SYDVKM. The CDR3 contains 15 residues. CDR3 residues: CASSIDSGRAYTQYF. DNA for the CDR3: TGTGCCAGCAGCATAGATAGCGGGAGGGCGTATACGCAGTATTTT.

The chain employs TRBV7-2 and TRBJ1-6, with D possibly matching TRBD1 (6 bases). Trimming removed 3 bases from V and 1 base from J, with 13 bases in between. The CDR3 totals 17 residues. The germline gives CDR1 SGHTA, CDR2 FQGNSA. The CDR3 here is CASSLESQGSYNSPLHF. In nucleotides, the CDR3 is TGTGCCAGCAGCTTGGAGTCACAGGGATCCTATAATTCACCCCTCCACTTT.

The rearrangement uses TRBV28 and TRBJ2-1; 9 nucleotides match TRBD2. J gave up 0 bases and V 4 bases, and 10 bases lay outside the gene matches. This CDR3 is built from 18 residues. The germline CDR1 and CDR2 sequences are MDHEN and SYDVKM. The CDR3 reads CASSSLRGLAPSYNEQFF. In DNA form, the CDR3 reads TGTGCCAGCAGTTCCCTAAGGGGACTAGCCCCCTCCTACAATGAGCAGTTCTTC.

This chain links TRBV6-5 with TRBJ1-4; possibly TRBD1 for D (5 bases). V shed 6 bases and J shed 8 bases, with 10 bases lying between them. This CDR3 has 12 residues. Germline lookup yields CDR1 MNHEY and CDR2 SVGAGI. The CDR3 loop is CASSLRGEKLFF. For the CDR3, the DNA is TGTGCCAGCAGCCTACGGGGGGAAAAACTGTTTTTT.

The rearrangement joins TRBV6-5 to TRBJ2-1; a possible D gene is TRBD2 (5 bases). The CDR3 runs to 16 residues. Trimming removed 4 bases at V and 8 bases at J, with 21 bases between. The V gene's germline CDR1 is MNHEY and CDR2 SVGAGI. The CDR3 DNA is TGTGCCAGCAGTTCACCACGGTCCCCGACGGGGTATGAGCAGTTCTTC. Residues: CASSSPRSPTGYEQFF.

This chain links TRBV28 with TRBJ2-7; weak D call: TRBD1 (5 bases). Germline lookup yields CDR1 MDHEN and CDR2 SYDVKM. CDR3 length equals 11 residues. Trimming pared 9 bases from V and 3 bases from J, leaving 9 bases between. CDR3 bases: TGTGCCAGTATGGGGCGCTACGAGCAGTACTTC. It is translated as CASMGRYEQYF.

The V gene is TRBV4-2, the J gene TRBJ1-4; a weak D match, TRBD1 (5 bases). Deletions cut 2 bases from V and 6 bases from J, with 16 bases between. This CDR3 is built from 16 residues. Per the germline V gene, CDR1 is LGHNA and CDR2 is YNFKEQ. In nucleotides, the CDR3 is TGTGCCAGCAGCCAACGAAGTCAGGGCCCATATGAAAAACTGTTTTTT. Translated, it gives CASSQRSQGPYEKLFF.

This clone was detected only once. The rearrangement uses TRBV4-1 and TRBJ1-1; D not certain. There are 14 residues in the CDR3. Per germline, CDR1 MGHRA and CDR2 YSYEKL. Deletions cut 2 bases from V and 1 base from J, with 8 bases between. CDR3 sequence reads: CASSQLEGNTEAFF. As DNA, the CDR3 is TGCGCCAGCAGCCAACTGGAGGGGAACACTGAAGCTTTCTTT.

The chain employs TRBV28 and TRBJ1-2; D might be TRBD1 (6 bases). The CDR3 is 13 residues long. CDR1 MDHEN and CDR2 SYDVKM come from the germline V gene. V lost 11 bases to trimming and J lost 4 bases, with 17 bases between them. The CDR3 bases are TGTGCCTGTGGGGGCTCCGTGACCTATGGCTACACCTTC. Protein: CACGGSVTYGYTF.

This clone was detected a few times. The chain combines TRBV4-2 with TRBJ1-2; possibly TRBD1 for D (5 bases). The CDR3 extends over 15 amino acids. Trimming took 6 bases from V and 8 from J, leaving 22 bases between them. Germline values: CDR1 LGHNA, CDR2 YNFKEQ. DNA of the CDR3: TGTGCCAGCAGTCACCCCAGACAGATGCTAGGGGGCTACACCTTC. It codes for CASSHPRQMLGGYTF.

Notes on this clone: At one end, the junction sequence differs from germline, possibly due to a read error. V and J are TRBV14 and TRBJ2-7; TRBD2 might be the D (6 bases). The CDR3 contains 17 residues. Germline CDR1 reads SGHDN; CDR2 reads FVKESK. Here the CDR3 DNA reads TGTGCCAGCAGCAAAGATGGGGACTGGGGACTGGACTACGAGCAGTACTTC. It yields the protein CASSKDGDWGLDYEQYF.

CDR3 nucleotides: TGTGCCAGGGCCGTGCAGGGGGTCCAAGAGACCCAGTACTTC. Translating it yields CARAVQGVQETQYF. The chain carries TRBV27 and TRBJ2-5; TRBD1 aligns across 7 bases. From germline, CDR1 is MNHEY and CDR2 SMNVEV (reference sequence). The CDR3 length is 14 residues. V lost 9 bases, J lost 1 base, and 8 bases stayed unmatched.

V gene TRBV28 combines with J gene TRBJ1-1, with TRBD1 as a possible D gene (6 bases). The CDR3 is made up of 13 amino acids. CDR1 MDHEN and CDR2 SYDVKM come from the germline V gene. Trimming left V 5 bases short and J 0 bases short, with 7 bases between. This CDR3 reads CASSRQVNTEAFF. As DNA, the CDR3 is TGTGCCAGCAGTAGACAGGTGAACACTGAAGCTTTCTTT.

This clone was detected once. The rearrangement links TRBV11-3 to TRBJ2-1, with TRBD2 matching 9 bases. The CDR3 sequence is 15 residues long. The V and J ends lost 4 bases and 4 bases, in that order; junction bases with no gene match: 5. Germline values: CDR1 SGHNT, CDR2 YENEEA. As DNA, the CDR3 is TGTGCCAGCAGCTCGGGAAGCGGGAGGTACAATGAGCAGTTCTTC. Translating gives CASSSGSGRYNEQFF.